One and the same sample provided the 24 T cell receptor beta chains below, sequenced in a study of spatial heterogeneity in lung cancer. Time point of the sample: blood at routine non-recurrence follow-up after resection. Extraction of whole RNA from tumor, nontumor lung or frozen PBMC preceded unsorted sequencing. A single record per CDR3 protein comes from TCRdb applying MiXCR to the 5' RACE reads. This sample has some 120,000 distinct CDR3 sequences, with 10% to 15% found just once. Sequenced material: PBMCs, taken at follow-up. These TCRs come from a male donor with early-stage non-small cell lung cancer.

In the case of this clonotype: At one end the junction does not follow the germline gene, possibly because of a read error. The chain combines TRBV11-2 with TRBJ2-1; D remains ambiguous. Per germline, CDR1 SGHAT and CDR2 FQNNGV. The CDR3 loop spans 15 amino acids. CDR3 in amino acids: CASSLYPNSDNEQFF. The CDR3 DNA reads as TGTGCCAGCAGCTTATACCCCAACTCCGACAATGAGCAGTTCTTC.

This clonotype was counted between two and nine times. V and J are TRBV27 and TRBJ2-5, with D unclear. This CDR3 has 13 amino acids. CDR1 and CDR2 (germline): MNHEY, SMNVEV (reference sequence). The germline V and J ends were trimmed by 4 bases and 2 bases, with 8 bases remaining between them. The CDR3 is CASSSISQETQYF. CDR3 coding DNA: TGTGCCAGCAGTTCGATCTCGCAAGAGACCCAGTACTTC.

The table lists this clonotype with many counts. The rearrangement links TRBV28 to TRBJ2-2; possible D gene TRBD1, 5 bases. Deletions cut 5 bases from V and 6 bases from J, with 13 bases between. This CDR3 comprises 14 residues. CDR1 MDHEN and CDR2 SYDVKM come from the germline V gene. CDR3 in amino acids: CASSTLREAGELFF. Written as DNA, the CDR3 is TGTGCCAGCAGTACCCTCAGGGAAGCCGGGGAGCTGTTTTTT. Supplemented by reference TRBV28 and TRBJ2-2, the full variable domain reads DVKVTQSSRYLVKRTGEKVFLECVQDMDHENMFWYRQDPGLGLRLIYFSYDVKMKEKGDIPEGYSVSREKKERFSLILESASTNQTSMYLCASSTLREAGELFFGEGSRLTVL.

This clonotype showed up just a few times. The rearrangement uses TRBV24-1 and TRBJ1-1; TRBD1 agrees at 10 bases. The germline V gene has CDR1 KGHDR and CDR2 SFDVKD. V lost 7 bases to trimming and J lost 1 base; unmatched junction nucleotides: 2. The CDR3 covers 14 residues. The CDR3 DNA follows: TGTGCCACCAGGGGGACAGGGGCGAACACTGAAGCTTTCTTT. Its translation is CATRGTGANTEAFF.

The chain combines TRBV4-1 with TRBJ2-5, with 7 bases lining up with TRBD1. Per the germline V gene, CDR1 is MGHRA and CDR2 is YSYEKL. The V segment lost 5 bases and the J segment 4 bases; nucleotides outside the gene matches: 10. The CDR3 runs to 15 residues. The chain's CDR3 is CASSSRGYRGETQYF. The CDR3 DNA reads TGCGCCAGCAGCTCCAGGGGGTATCGTGGAGAGACCCAGTACTTC.

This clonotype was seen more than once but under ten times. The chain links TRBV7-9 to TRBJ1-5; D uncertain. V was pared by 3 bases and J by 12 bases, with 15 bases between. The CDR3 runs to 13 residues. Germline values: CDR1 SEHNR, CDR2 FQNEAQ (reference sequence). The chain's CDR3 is CASSFLGGQYQHF. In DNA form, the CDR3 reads TGTGCCAGCAGCTTTCTGGGCGGCCAGTACCAGCATTTT.

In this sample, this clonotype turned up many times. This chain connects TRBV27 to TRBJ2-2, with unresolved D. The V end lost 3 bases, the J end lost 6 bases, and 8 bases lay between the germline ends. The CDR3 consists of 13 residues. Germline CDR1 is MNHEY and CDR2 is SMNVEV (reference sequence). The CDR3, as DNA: TGTGCCAGCAGTTTTGGAGTATCCGGGGAGCTGTTTTTT. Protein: CASSFGVSGELFF.

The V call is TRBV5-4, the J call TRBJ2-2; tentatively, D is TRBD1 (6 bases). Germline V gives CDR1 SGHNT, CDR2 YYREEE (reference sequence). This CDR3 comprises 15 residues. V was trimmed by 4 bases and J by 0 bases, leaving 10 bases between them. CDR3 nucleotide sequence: TGTGCCAGCAGCGGACAGACCGCGAACACCGGGGAGCTGTTTTTT. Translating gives CASSGQTANTGELFF.

This chain's CDR3 is CASSPIRQGAYEQYF. In DNA form, the CDR3 reads TGTGCCAGCAGTCCTATCCGACAGGGGGCCTACGAGCAGTACTTC. V and J are TRBV28 and TRBJ2-7; 9 bases line up with TRBD1. The V gene's germline CDR1 is MDHEN and CDR2 SYDVKM. This CDR3 is 15 amino acids long. The junction had 7 bases not matched to a gene; V was cut back by 5 bases and J by 2 bases.

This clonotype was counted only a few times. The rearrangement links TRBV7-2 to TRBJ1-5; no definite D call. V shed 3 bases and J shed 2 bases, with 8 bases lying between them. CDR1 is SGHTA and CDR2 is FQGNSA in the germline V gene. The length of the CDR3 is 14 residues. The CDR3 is CASSFGGRNQPQHF. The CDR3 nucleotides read TGTGCCAGCAGCTTCGGTGGGCGCAATCAGCCCCAGCATTTT.

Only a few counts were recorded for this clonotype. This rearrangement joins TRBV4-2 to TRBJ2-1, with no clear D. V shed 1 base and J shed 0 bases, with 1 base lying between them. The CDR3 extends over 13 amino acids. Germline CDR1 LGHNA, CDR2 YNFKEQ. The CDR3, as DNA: TGTGCCAGCAGCCAAGCCTCCTACAATGAGCAGTTCTTC. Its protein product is CASSQASYNEQFF.

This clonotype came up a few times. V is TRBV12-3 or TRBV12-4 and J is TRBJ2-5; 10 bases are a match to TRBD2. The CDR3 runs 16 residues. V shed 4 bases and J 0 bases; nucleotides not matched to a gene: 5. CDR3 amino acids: CASSSRTSGNQETQYF. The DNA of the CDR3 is TGTGCCAGCAGTTCCCGGACTAGCGGAAACCAAGAGACCCAGTACTTC.

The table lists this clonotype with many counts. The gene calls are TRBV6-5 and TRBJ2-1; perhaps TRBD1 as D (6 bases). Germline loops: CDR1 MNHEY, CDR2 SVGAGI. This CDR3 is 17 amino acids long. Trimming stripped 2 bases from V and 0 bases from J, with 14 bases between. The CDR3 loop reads CASSYLLTGSSYNEQFF. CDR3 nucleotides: TGTGCCAGCAGTTACCTACTGACAGGTAGCTCCTACAATGAGCAGTTCTTC.

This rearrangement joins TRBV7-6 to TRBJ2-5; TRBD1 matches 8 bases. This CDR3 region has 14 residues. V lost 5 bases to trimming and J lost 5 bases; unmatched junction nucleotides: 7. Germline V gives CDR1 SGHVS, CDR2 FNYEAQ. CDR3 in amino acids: CASSPRTGSETQYF. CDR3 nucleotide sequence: TGTGCCAGCAGCCCCCGGACAGGGTCGGAGACCCAGTACTTC.

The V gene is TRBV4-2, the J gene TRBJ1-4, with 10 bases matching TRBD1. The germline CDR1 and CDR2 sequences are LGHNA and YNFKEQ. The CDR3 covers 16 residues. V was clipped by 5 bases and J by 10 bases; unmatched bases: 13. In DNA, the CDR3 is TGTGCCAGCAGCTTCCACAGTCCGGGACAGGGGCGAAAACTGTTTTTT. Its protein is CASSFHSPGQGRKLFF.

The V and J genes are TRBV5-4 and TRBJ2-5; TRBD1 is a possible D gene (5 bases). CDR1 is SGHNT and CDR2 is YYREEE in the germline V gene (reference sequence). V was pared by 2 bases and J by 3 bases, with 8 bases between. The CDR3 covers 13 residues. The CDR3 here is CASSLAGKETQYF. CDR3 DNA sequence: TGTGCCAGCAGCTTAGCAGGGAAAGAGACCCAGTACTTC.

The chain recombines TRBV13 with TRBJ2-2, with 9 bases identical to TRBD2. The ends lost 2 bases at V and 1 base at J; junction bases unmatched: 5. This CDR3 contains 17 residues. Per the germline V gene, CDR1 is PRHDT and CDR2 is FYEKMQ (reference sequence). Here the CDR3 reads CASSLRASGVNTGELFF. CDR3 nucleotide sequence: TGTGCCAGCAGCTTAAGGGCTAGCGGGGTGAACACCGGGGAGCTGTTTTTT.

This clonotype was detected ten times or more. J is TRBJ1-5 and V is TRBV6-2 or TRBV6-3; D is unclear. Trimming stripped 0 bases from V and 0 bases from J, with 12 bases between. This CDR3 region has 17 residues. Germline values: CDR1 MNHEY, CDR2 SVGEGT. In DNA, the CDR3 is TGTGCCAGCAGTTACTCGGGGAGCACGACTAGCAATCAGCCCCAGCATTTT. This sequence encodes CASSYSGSTTSNQPQHF.

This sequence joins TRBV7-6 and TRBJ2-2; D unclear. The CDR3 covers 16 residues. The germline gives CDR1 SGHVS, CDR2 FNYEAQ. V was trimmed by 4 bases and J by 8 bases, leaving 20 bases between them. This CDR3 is CASSSRSPVGFGELFF. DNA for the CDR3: TGTGCCAGCAGCTCCCGAAGTCCAGTTGGATTTGGGGAGCTGTTTTTT.

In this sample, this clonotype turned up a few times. The CDR3 nucleotides are TGTGCCAGCAGTACCAAATATCGAGAGTACTTC. Amino acid sequence: CASSTKYREYF. J is TRBJ2-7 and V is TRBV28; D not resolved. Germline assignment: CDR1 MDHEN and CDR2 SYDVKM. Between the trimmed V and J ends, which lost 5 bases and 11 bases, there was a span of 13 bases. The CDR3 is 11 residues long.

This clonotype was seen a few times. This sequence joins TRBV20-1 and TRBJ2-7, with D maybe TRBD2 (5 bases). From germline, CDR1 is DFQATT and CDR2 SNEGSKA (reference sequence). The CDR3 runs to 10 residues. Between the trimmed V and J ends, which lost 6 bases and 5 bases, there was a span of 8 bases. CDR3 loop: CSALRDEQYF. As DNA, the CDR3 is TGCAGTGCCTTGCGGGACGAGCAGTACTTC.

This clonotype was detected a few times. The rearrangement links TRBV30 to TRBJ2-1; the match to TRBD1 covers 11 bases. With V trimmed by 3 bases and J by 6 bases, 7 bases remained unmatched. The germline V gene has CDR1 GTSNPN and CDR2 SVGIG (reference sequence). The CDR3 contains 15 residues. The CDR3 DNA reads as TGTGCCTGGAGCCGGACAGGGGGCGCGGGCAATGAGCAGTTCTTC. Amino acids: CAWSRTGGAGNEQFF.

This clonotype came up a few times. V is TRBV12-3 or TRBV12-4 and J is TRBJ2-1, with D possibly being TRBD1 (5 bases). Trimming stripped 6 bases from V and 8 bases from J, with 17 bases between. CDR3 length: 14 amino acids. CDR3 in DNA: TGTGCCAGCAGCCTAGGACACGCCAACGATGAGCAGTTCTTC. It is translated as CASSLGHANDEQFF.

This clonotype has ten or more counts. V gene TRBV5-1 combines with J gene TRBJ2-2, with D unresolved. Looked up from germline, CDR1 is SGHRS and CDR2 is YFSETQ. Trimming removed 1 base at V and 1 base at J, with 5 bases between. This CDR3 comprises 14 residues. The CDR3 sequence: CASSLLGNTGELFF. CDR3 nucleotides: TGCGCCAGCAGCTTGCTAGGGAACACCGGGGAGCTGTTTTTT. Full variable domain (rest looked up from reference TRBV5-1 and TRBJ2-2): KAGVTQTPRYLIKTRGQQVTLSCSPISGHRSVSWYQQTPGQGLQFLFEYFSETQRNKGNFPGRFSGRQFSNSRSEMNVSTLELGDSALYLCASSLLGNTGELFFGEGSRLTVL.